The 13 T cell receptor beta chains reported below all come from one sample, sequenced in a study of T-cell memory formation after mild COVID-19. TCRdb re-called the 5' RACE reads through MiXCR, storing one row per CDR3 protein. The profile shows about 610,000 distinct CDR3 sequences, roughly 17% of them singletons. Sequencing input: PBMCs or a T cell subset sorted from them (not recorded which). The receptors come from an adult woman who had mild COVID-19 (a few samples of this study predate the infection). Cell type and time point are not known.

This chain uses TRBV14 with TRBJ2-3; TRBD1 or TRBD2 may be the D gene (5 bases each). Germline V gives CDR1 SGHDN, CDR2 FVKESK. Trimming shortened V by 8 bases and J by 2 bases, and 17 bases separated the two germline ends. This CDR3 has 15 amino acids. CDR3 sequence reads: CASATGPFYTDTQYF. The CDR3 nucleotides read TGTGCCAGCGCTACGGGACCTTTCTACACAGATACGCAGTATTTT.

In regard to this clonotype: Germline is not matched at one junction end, which may reflect a read error. The chain employs TRBV12-3 or TRBV12-4 and TRBJ1-5, with D possibly being TRBD1 (5 bases). This CDR3 spans 14 amino acids. CDR3 in amino acids: CATSLGDSNQPQHF. CDR3 sequence (DNA): TGTGCCACCAGTTTAGGGGATAGCAATCAGCCCCAGCATTTT.

The chain carries TRBV9 and TRBJ2-1; 13 positions match TRBD2. The CDR3 runs 17 residues. Looked up from germline, CDR1 is SGDLS and CDR2 is YYNGEE. The ends lost 3 bases at V and 0 bases at J; junction bases unmatched: 3. The CDR3 spells CASSGGTSGISYNEQFF. CDR3 bases: TGTGCCAGCAGCGGCGGGACTAGCGGGATCTCCTACAATGAGCAGTTCTTC.

This clonotype was recorded a few times. The CDR3, as DNA: TGTGCCAGCAGTCCCGGGACTAGCGGGGGGGCCTCCTACAATGAGCAGTTCTTC. Amino acids: CASSPGTSGGASYNEQFF. The rearrangement joins TRBV27 to TRBJ2-1; 16 positions agree with TRBD2. The V gene end was trimmed by 5 bases and the J gene end by 0 bases; junction bases not matched to a gene: 4. The CDR3 has 18 residues. Germline lookup yields CDR1 MNHEY and CDR2 SMNVEV (reference sequence).

In its sample, this clonotype was seen a few times. V is TRBV7-8 and J is TRBJ2-7, with 8 bases that match TRBD2. CDR1 SGHVS and CDR2 FQNEAQ come from the germline V gene. This CDR3 is 14 amino acids long. The V gene end was trimmed by 1 base and the J gene end by 5 bases; junction bases not matched to a gene: 4. The CDR3 sequence is CASSLGVSGDEQYF. The CDR3 DNA reads TGTGCCAGCAGCTTAGGTGTTAGCGGGGACGAGCAGTACTTC.

This clonotype was seen a handful of times. This chain links TRBV5-1 with TRBJ1-4, with TRBD1 matching over 8 bases. CDR3 length equals 15 residues. Germline CDR1 SGHRS, CDR2 YFSETQ. V was clipped by 4 bases and J by 7 bases; unmatched bases: 9. DNA of the CDR3: TGCGCCAGCAGCGGATCCAGGGGGCAGGGTGAAAAACTGTTTTTT. It specifies CASSGSRGQGEKLFF.

The rearrangement joins TRBV4-2 to TRBJ2-3; the D gene is possibly TRBD1 (6 bases). Germline V lookup: CDR1 LGHNA, CDR2 YNFKEQ. CDR3 size: 18 residues. The V end was cut by 0 bases, the J end by 7 bases, with 23 bases between. CDR3 residues: CASSQDFQGPKHINTQYF. The CDR3 DNA reads as TGTGCCAGCAGCCAAGATTTCCAGGGGCCAAAGCACATAAATACGCAGTATTTT.

This clonotype was detected many times. This chain links TRBV5-1 with TRBJ1-1, with D tentatively TRBD1 (5 bases). This CDR3 is built from 13 residues. Germline V gives CDR1 SGHRS, CDR2 YFSETQ. The germline V and J ends were trimmed by 4 bases and 4 bases, with 11 bases remaining between them. CDR3 sequence: CASSPGAGTEAFF. The DNA for the CDR3 is TGCGCCAGCAGCCCTGGGGCCGGCACTGAAGCTTTCTTT.

V usage is TRBV7-9 and J usage is TRBJ2-5, with a tentative D call TRBD2 (5 bases). The CDR3 runs 16 residues. CDR1 is SEHNR and CDR2 is FQNEAQ in the germline V gene (reference sequence). Trimming removed 5 bases at V and 0 bases at J, with 16 bases between. The chain's CDR3 is CASSHRGSGNQETQYF. The CDR3 nucleotides are TGTGCCAGCAGCCACCGAGGGTCGGGAAACCAAGAGACCCAGTACTTC.

This clonotype has only a few counts. V usage is TRBV9 and J usage is TRBJ2-1; tentative D call: TRBD2 (6 bases). Deletions cut 0 bases from V and 8 bases from J, with 12 bases between. The CDR3 loop spans 14 amino acids. Germline V gene lookup returns CDR1 SGDLS and CDR2 YYNGEE. CDR3 DNA: TGTGCCAGCAGCGTAGTGGGGGGTGTAGATGAGCAGTTCTTC. As protein: CASSVVGGVDEQFF. The entire variable domain, with the rest obtained from reference TRBV9 and TRBJ2-1, is as follows: DSGVTQTPKHLITATGQRVTLRCSPRSGDLSVYWYQQSLDQGLQFLIQYYNGEERAKGNILERFSAQQFPDLHSELNLSSLELGDSALYFCASSVVGGVDEQFFGPGTRLTVL.

Points on this clonotype: At one boundary the junction diverges from the germline segment, which might be a read error. V usage is TRBV2 and J usage is TRBJ2-5; no definite D call. CDR3 length equals 15 residues. Germline V lookup: CDR1 SNHLY, CDR2 FYNNEI. The DNA of the CDR3 is TGTGCCAGCATCCCGACCCGATTGGCGCGAGAGAACCAGTACTTC. Its translation: CASIPTRLARENQYF.

The table lists this clonotype with a count of one. The rearrangement uses TRBV6-8 and TRBJ2-1; 10 bases match TRBD2. The CDR3 has 15 residues. Germline V gives CDR1 MNHGY, CDR2 SAAAGT. With V trimmed by 7 bases and J by 10 bases, 13 bases remained unmatched. The CDR3 sequence: CASTREEAGGDEQFF. As DNA, the CDR3 is TGTGCCAGCACCCGTGAGGAAGCGGGGGGGGACGAGCAGTTCTTC.

In its sample, this clonotype was seen many times. The chain links TRBV12-3 or TRBV12-4 to TRBJ1-3; D is perhaps TRBD1 (6 bases). V lost 3 bases to trimming and J lost 0 bases, with 9 bases between them. The CDR3 contains 15 residues. CDR3 DNA sequence: TGTGCCAGCAGTTTGGGGGCCTACTCTGGAAACACCATATATTTT. Residues: CASSLGAYSGNTIYF.